This T cell receptor (beta chain) was sequenced in a study of blood T cell repertoires in COVID-19. In the study overall: Samples came from the United States, Italy and Spain, spanning acute and convalescent COVID-19.

The CDR3 totals 15 residues. The V gene lost 0 bases and the J gene lost 9 bases, with 15 bases spanning the gap. CDR1 and CDR2 from the germline V gene are LGHNA and YNFKEQ. Repertoires were generated with immunoSEQ multiplex PCR, while TCRdb's copy carries only in-frame clones and drops some. This table holds under 450,000 clones, around 88% found once. The chain carries TRBV4-2 and TRBJ1-5; no definite D call. The TCR originated in a woman aged 45-65 years with COVID-19, enrolled during active disease. The material sequenced was peripheral blood. The chain's CDR3 is CASSQDQQLGRPQHF. DNA of the CDR3: TGTGCCAGCAGCCAAGATCAACAGCTCGGGAGGCCCCAGCATTTT.